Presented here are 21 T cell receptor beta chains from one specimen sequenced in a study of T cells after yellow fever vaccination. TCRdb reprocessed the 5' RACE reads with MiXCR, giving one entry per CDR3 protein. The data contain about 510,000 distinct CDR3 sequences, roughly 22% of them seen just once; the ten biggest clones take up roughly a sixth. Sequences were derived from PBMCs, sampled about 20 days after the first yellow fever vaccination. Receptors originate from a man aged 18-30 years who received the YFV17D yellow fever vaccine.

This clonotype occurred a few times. CDR3 residues: CAISAAGHEQYF. Here the CDR3 DNA reads TGTGCCATCAGTGCAGCGGGGCACGAGCAGTACTTC. The chain recombines TRBV10-3 with TRBJ2-7; 7 bases are a match to TRBD2. V shed 4 bases and J 5 bases; nucleotides not matched to a gene: 2. Looked up from germline, CDR1 is ENHRY and CDR2 is SYGVKD. The CDR3 length is 12 residues.

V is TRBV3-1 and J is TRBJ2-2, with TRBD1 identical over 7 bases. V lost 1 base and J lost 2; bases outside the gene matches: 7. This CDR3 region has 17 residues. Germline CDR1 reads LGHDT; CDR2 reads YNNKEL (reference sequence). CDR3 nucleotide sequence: TGTGCCAGCAGCCAAGGCCGGGACAGCTCTAACACCGGGGAGCTGTTTTTT. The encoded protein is CASSQGRDSSNTGELFF.

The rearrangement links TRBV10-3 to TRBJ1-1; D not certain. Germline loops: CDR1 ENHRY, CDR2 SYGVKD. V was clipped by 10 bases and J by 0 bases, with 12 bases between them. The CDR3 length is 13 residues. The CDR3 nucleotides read TGTGCCACCTCAGAGAACTTGAACACTGAAGCTTTCTTT. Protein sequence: CATSENLNTEAFF.

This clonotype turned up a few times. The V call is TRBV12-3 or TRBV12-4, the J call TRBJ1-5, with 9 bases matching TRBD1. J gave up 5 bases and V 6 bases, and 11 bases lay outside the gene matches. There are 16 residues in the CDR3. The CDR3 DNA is TGTGCCAGCAGCAAATCGGGACAGGGTTTATATCAGCCCCAGCATTTT. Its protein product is CASSKSGQGLYQPQHF.

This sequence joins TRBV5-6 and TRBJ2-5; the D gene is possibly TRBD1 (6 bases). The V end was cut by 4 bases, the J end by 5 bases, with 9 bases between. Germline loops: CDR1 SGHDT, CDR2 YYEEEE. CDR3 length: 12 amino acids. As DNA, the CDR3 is TGTGCCAGCAGCCTGGGACACGAGACCCAGTACTTC. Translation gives CASSLGHETQYF. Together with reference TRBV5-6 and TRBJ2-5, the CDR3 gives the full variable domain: DAGVTQSPTHLIKTRGQQVTLRCSPKSGHDTVSWYQQALGQGPQFIFQYYEEEERQRGNFPDRFSGHQFPNYSSELNVNALLLGDSALYLCASSLGHETQYFGPGTRLLVL.

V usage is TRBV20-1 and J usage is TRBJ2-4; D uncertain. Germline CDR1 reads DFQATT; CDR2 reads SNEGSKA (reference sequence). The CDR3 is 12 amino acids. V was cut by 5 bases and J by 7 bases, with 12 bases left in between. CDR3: CSAGPHVNIQYF. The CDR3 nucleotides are TGCAGTGCTGGACCGCATGTTAACATTCAGTACTTC.

For the CDR3, the DNA is TGTGCCAGCAGTTTGAGGGGGAGAACCGGGGAGCTGTTTTTT. Protein product: CASSLRGRTGELFF. This chain links TRBV12-3 or TRBV12-4 with TRBJ2-2; the D gene is possibly TRBD1 (6 bases). Trimming stripped 3 bases from V and 5 bases from J, with 10 bases between. This CDR3 has 14 residues.

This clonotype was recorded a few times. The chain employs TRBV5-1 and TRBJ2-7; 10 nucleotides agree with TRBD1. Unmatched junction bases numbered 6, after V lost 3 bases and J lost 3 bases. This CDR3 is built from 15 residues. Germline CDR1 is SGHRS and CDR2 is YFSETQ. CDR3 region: CASSSETGGIYEQYF. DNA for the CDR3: TGCGCCAGCAGCTCGGAGACAGGGGGCATCTACGAGCAGTACTTC.

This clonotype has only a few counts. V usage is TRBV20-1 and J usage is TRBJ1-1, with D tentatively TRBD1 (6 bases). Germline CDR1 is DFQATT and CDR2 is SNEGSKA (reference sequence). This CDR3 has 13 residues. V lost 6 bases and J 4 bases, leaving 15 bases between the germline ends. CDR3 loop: CSAKRKQGTEAFF. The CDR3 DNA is TGCAGTGCAAAAAGGAAACAGGGCACTGAAGCTTTCTTT.

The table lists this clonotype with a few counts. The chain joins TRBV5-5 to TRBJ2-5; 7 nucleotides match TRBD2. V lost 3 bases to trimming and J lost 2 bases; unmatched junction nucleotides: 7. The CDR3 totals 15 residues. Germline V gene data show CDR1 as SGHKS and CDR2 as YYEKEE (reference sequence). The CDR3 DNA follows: TGTGCCAGCAGCTGGCCTAGCGGAGCTCAAGAGACCCAGTACTTC. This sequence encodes CASSWPSGAQETQYF.

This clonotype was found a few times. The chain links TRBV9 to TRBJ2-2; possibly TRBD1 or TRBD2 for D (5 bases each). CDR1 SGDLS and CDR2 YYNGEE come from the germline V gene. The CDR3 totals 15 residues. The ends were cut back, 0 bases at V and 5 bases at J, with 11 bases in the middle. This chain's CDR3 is CASSVDGARTGELFF. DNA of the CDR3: TGTGCCAGCAGCGTAGACGGGGCGCGGACCGGGGAGCTGTTTTTT.

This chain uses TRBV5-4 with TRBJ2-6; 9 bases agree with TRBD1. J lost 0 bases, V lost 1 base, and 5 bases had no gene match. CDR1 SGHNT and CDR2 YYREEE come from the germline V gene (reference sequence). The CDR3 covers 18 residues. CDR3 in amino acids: CASSLITGGISGANVLTF. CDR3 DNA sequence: TGTGCCAGCAGCTTGATAACAGGGGGCATCTCTGGGGCCAACGTCCTGACTTTC.

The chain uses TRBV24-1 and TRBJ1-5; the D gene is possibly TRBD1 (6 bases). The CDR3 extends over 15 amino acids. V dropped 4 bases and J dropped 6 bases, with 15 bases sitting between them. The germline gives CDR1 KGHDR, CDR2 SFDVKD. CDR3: CATSDLRDNSQPQHF. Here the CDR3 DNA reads TGTGCCACCAGTGACCTCCGGGACAACAGTCAGCCCCAGCATTTT.

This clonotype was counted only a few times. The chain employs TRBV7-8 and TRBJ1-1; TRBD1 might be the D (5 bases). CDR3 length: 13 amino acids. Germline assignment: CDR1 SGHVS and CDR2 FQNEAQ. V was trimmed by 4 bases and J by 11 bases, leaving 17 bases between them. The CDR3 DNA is TGTGCCAGCAGCTACGAGGCAGGGACTTTGGCTTTCTTT. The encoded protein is CASSYEAGTLAFF.

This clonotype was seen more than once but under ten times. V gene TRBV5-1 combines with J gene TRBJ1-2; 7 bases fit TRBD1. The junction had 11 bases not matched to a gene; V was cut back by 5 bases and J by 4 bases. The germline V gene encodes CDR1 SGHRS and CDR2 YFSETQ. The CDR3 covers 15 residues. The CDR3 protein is CASRGDSGVAYGYTF. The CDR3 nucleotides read TGCGCCAGCAGGGGGGACAGTGGAGTGGCCTATGGCTACACCTTC.

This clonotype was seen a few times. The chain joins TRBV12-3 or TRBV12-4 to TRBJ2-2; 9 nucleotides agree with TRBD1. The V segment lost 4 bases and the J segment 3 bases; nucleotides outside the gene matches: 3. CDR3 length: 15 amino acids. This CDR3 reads CASSWGQGDTGELFF. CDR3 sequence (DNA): TGTGCCAGCAGTTGGGGACAGGGAGACACCGGGGAGCTGTTTTTT.

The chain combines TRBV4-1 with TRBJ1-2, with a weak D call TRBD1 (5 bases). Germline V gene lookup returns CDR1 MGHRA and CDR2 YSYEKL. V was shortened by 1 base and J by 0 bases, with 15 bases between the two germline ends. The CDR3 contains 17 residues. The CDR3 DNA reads TGCGCCAGCAGCCAAGTAGGGGCAGGGACTTCTAACTATGGCTACACCTTC. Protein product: CASSQVGAGTSNYGYTF.

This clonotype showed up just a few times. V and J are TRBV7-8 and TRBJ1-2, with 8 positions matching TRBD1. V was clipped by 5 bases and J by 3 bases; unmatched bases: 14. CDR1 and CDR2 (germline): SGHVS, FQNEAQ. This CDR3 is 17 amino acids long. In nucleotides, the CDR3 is TGTGCCAGCAGCCCAAGGGGTACGGACAGGGCCGACTATGGCTACACCTTC. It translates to CASSPRGTDRADYGYTF.

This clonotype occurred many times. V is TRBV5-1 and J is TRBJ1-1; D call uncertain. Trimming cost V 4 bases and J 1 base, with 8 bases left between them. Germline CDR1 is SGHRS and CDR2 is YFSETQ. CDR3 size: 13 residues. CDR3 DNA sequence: TGCGCCAGCAGCGGAACACAGAACACTGAAGCTTTCTTT. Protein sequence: CASSGTQNTEAFF.

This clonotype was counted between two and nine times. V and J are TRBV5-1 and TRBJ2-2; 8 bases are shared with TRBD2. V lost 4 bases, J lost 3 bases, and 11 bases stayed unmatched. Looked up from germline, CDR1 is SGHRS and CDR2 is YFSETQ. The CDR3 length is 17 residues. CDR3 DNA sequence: TGCGCCAGCAGCCCCCCCGGGCGGGGGGAGGACACCGGGGAGCTGTTTTTT. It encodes CASSPPGRGEDTGELFF.

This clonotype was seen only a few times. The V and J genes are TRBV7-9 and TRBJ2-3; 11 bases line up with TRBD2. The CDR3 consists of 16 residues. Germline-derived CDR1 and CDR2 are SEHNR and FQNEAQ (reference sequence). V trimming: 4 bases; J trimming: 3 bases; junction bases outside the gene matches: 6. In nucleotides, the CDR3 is TGTGCCAGCAGCTCGAAAATAGCGGGGGGGACAGATACGCAGTATTTT. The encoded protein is CASSSKIAGGTDTQYF.